The rows below give T cell receptor beta chains drawn from one sample of a study of T-cell memory formation after mild COVID-19. TCRdb redid the calling of the 5' RACE reads with MiXCR, one entry per CDR3 protein. In the table there are 550,000 to 600,000 distinct CDR3 sequences, less than 25% of which are singletons. Sequencing used PBMCs or a T cell subset sorted from them (not recorded which). Source of these receptors: an adult woman who had mild COVID-19 (a few samples of this study predate the infection). Cell type and time point are not known. The CDR3 runs from the conserved cysteine through the conserved F or W. Each record gives: clone size, D gene, J gene, V gene, CDR3 protein, CDR3 DNA. The D gene is left open where the match is weak. Clone sizes are given selectively: once, few, many, or a class where the clone is expanded.

abundance: many
d_gene: TRBD2
j_gene: TRBJ2-3
v_gene: TRBV20-1
CDR3aa: CSARDTLAGIAQYF
CDR3nt: TGCAGTGCTAGAGATACCCTAGCGGGAATTGCGCAGTATTTT

abundance: NA
d_gene: NA
j_gene: TRBJ2-7
v_gene: TRBV25-1
CDR3aa: CASSEWAGPTYEQYF
CDR3nt: TGTGCCAGCAGTGAATGGGCAGGACCAACCTACGAGCAGTACTTC

abundance: few
d_gene: NA
j_gene: TRBJ2-1
v_gene: TRBV7-8
CDR3aa: CASSAEPSYNEQFF
CDR3nt: TGTGCCAGCAGCGCTGAACCCTCCTACAATGAGCAGTTCTTC

abundance: NA
d_gene: TRBD2
j_gene: TRBJ2-3
v_gene: TRBV11-2
CDR3aa: CASSFSGLAGTTDTQYF
CDR3nt: TGTGCCAGCAGCTTCTCTGGACTAGCGGGGACCACAGATACGCAGTATTTT

abundance: NA
d_gene: NA
j_gene: TRBJ2-1
v_gene: TRBV11-2
CDR3aa: CASSLGTDEQFF
CDR3nt: TGTGCCAGCAGCTTAGGGACGGATGAGCAGTTCTTC

abundance: NA
d_gene: NA
j_gene: TRBJ2-1
v_gene: TRBV18
CDR3aa: CASRGQLDNEQFF
CDR3nt: TGTGCCAGCCGGGGGCAGCTAGACAATGAGCAGTTCTTC

abundance: NA
d_gene: TRBD2
j_gene: TRBJ2-1
v_gene: TRBV3-1
CDR3aa: CASSQWTSGSSYNEQFF
CDR3nt: TGTGCCAGCAGCCAATGGACTAGCGGGAGCTCCTACAATGAGCAGTTCTTC

abundance: NA
d_gene: NA
j_gene: TRBJ1-2
v_gene: TRBV10-3
CDR3aa: CAISESGLEGYTF
CDR3nt: TGTGCCATCAGTGAGTCGGGTCTGGAGGGCTACACCTTC

abundance: NA
d_gene: TRBD1
j_gene: TRBJ2-1
v_gene: TRBV5-1
CDR3aa: CASSFTGTESYNEQFF
CDR3nt: TGCGCCAGCAGCTTCACCGGGACAGAGAGTTACAATGAGCAGTTCTTC

abundance: few
d_gene: NA
j_gene: TRBJ2-7
v_gene: TRBV15
CDR3aa: CATSRDLEASSYEQYF
CDR3nt: TGTGCCACCAGCAGAGATCTGGAGGCTTCCTCCTACGAGCAGTACTTC

abundance: NA
d_gene: TRBD2
j_gene: TRBJ2-3
v_gene: TRBV24-1
CDR3aa: CATSDGLAGGADTQYF
CDR3nt: TGTGCCACCAGTGACGGCCTAGCGGGAGGCGCAGATACGCAGTATTTT

abundance: few
d_gene: TRBD1
j_gene: TRBJ1-1
v_gene: TRBV7-6
CDR3aa: CASSPWDRGEGEAFF
CDR3nt: TGTGCCAGCAGCCCTTGGGACAGGGGGGAAGGTGAAGCTTTCTTT

abundance: NA
d_gene: TRBD1
j_gene: TRBJ2-3
v_gene: TRBV7-6
CDR3aa: CASSLTGVITDTQYF
CDR3nt: TGTGCCAGCAGCTTGACAGGGGTCATCACAGATACGCAGTATTTT

abundance: NA
d_gene: NA
j_gene: TRBJ2-3
v_gene: TRBV9
CDR3aa: CASSPVGTGGTDTQYF
CDR3nt: TGTGCCAGCAGCCCCGTTGGAACGGGAGGCACAGATACGCAGTATTTT

abundance: many
d_gene: NA
j_gene: TRBJ2-3
v_gene: TRBV7-2
CDR3aa: CASSLAPLDTQYF
CDR3nt: TGTGCCAGCAGCTTAGCGCCGTTGGATACGCAGTATTTT